The entry below describes one T cell receptor beta chain. Its antigen remains unidentified. These data belong to a study of T cell responses to AZD1222 COVID-19 vaccine. On the study more broadly: It was second doses at about 4 or about 12 weeks that were pooled.

TCRdb's copy holds only in-frame clones and misses some; the assay was immunoSEQ multiplex PCR. The table records around 150,000 clones, 94% of them present only once. V was trimmed by 7 bases and J by 6 bases, leaving 12 bases between them. CDR1 is SEHNR, CDR2 FQNEAQ, per germline (reference sequence). This CDR3 is 12 amino acids long. Study-wide points: Close to half of all spike-specific TCRs reportedly target regions of the variants that are unmutated. Spike-specific TCR repertoires showed rising breadth and depth after two AZD1222 doses. Only six or seven AZD1222 recipients tested seropositive at baseline.

This sequence was found in an adult in good health. Sequenced here: peripheral blood, sampled on day 0 of AZD1222 vaccination. The chain links TRBV7-9 to TRBJ1-2; D is uncertain. The CDR3 region has the DNA TGTGCCAGCACCAATGTGGTGGATGGCTACACCTTC. Protein product: CASTNVVDGYTF.